The clone carrying this T cell receptor beta chain was counted only a few times. Time point reported: pre-sensitization, week 0. Described treatment: therapeutic diphenylcyclopropenone sensitization with weekly scalp DPC. Blood sampling occurred before each patch-test application. Every donor had alopecia and was 18 to 70 years old; all were suitable for DPC. The V gene's germline CDR1 is SGHRS and CDR2 YFSETQ. Between the trimmed V and J ends, which lost 0 bases and 3 bases, there was a span of 16 bases. This CDR3 region has 16 residues. These data come from a study of human T cells and chemical hapten exposure. Unique molecular identifiers were affixed to discrete cDNA molecules within the library. TCRdb processed the RACE reads anew with MiXCR; each CDR3 protein has one entry. The table shows fewer than 300,000 distinct CDR3 sequences, with more than 6.5% occurring only once.

The specimen was whole blood, collected in connection with sensitization to the hapten diphenylcyclopropenone (DPC). The clonotype comes from a woman in her 40s with alopecia areata. Some clones in this sample may be carry-over from other donors' samples. V gene TRBV5-1 combines with J gene TRBJ2-7; D ambiguous. The CDR3 region has the DNA TGCGCCAGCAGCTTGGGACCGGCGATAGAGAGCTACGAGCAGTACTTC. Translation: CASSLGPAIESYEQYF.